This is a list of T cell receptor beta chains from one sample in a study of PD-1 blockade in classical Hodgkin lymphoma. Generated by immunoSEQ multiplex PCR, the TCRdb table keeps only in-frame clones and is missing some. The sample records approximately 17,000 clones, 65% being singletons. Here the sequenced sample was peripheral blood mononuclear cells (PBMCs), taken before the second cycle of nivolumab. The receptors here all came from a human donor with classical Hodgkin lymphoma. The CDR3 runs from the conserved cysteine through the conserved F or W. D genes are given only for firm matches. Clone size is not always given. Where it is, it says once, few, many or a class for expanded clones.

size: few
D: NA
J: TRBJ2-5
V: TRBV4-1
CDR3: CASSRGLRQETQYF
DNA: TGCGCCAGCAGCCGGGGACTCAGGCAAGAGACCCAGTACTTC

size: NA
D: TRBD2
J: TRBJ2-3
V: TRBV23-1
CDR3: CASSPDSGSGTDTQYF
DNA: TGCGCCAGCAGTCCAGATAGCGGGAGTGGCACAGATACGCAGTATTTT

size: NA
D: NA
J: TRBJ1-2
V: TRBV19
CDR3: CASSLSTNYGYTF
DNA: TGTGCCAGTAGTCTTTCTACAAACTATGGCTACACCTTC

size: NA
D: NA
J: TRBJ2-5
V: TRBV5-8
CDR3: CASRGRAGETQYF
DNA: TGTGCCAGCAGGGGCAGGGCGGGTGAGACCCAGTACTTC

size: medium-sized
D: NA
J: TRBJ1-2
V: TRBV5-1
CDR3: CASSLRQQGFSYGYTF
DNA: TGCGCCAGCAGCCTACGCCAGCAGGGGTTTTCCTATGGCTACACCTTC

size: NA
D: TRBD2
J: TRBJ2-1
V: TRBV25-1
CDR3: CASSEVSGNSGEQFF
DNA: TGTGCCAGCAGTGAGGTTAGCGGGAATTCCGGTGAGCAGTTCTTC

size: NA
D: NA
J: TRBJ2-7
V: TRBV5-6
CDR3: CASSPGIYEQYF
DNA: TGTGCCAGCAGCCCCGGGATCTACGAGCAGTACTTC

size: NA
D: NA
J: TRBJ2-7
V: TRBV7-2
CDR3: CASSHQGSSYEQYF
DNA: TGTGCCAGCAGCCACCAGGGTTCCTCCTACGAGCAGTACTTC

size: NA
D: TRBD1
J: TRBJ2-5
V: TRBV16
CDR3: CASSPGQGAAETQYF
DNA: TGTGCCAGCAGCCCGGGACAGGGGGCGGCAGAGACCCAGTACTTC

size: NA
D: NA
J: TRBJ1-2
V: TRBV4-1
CDR3: CASSQVRVAYGYTF
DNA: TGCGCCAGCAGCCAAGTGCGGGTTGCCTATGGCTACACCTTC

size: NA
D: NA
J: TRBJ2-7
V: TRBV19
CDR3: CASSTPGHSYEQYF
DNA: TGTGCCAGTAGTACCCCAGGGCACTCCTACGAGCAGTACTTC

size: few
D: NA
J: TRBJ2-3
V: TRBV15
CDR3: CATSRDRRNYISTDTQYF
DNA: TGTGCCACCAGCAGGGACCGACGAAATTACATTAGCACAGATACGCAGTATTTT

size: NA
D: NA
J: TRBJ1-5
V: TRBV28
CDR3: CASQGWGYSNQPQHF
DNA: TGTGCCAGCCAGGGCTGGGGTTATAGCAATCAGCCCCAGCATTTT

size: NA
D: NA
J: TRBJ1-3
V: TRBV6-5
CDR3: CASSTSESSGNTIYF
DNA: TGTGCCAGCAGCACCAGTGAGAGCTCTGGAAACACCATATATTTT

size: NA
D: TRBD2
J: TRBJ2-1
V: TRBV28
CDR3: CASSLRTSGFYNEQFF
DNA: TGTGCCAGCAGTTTACGGACTAGCGGATTTTACAATGAGCAGTTCTTC

size: NA
D: TRBD1
J: TRBJ1-1
V: TRBV7-3
CDR3: CASSLKGGGTEAFF
DNA: TGTGCCAGCAGCTTAAAAGGGGGCGGTACTGAAGCTTTCTTT

size: NA
D: TRBD1
J: TRBJ1-5
V: TRBV6-1
CDR3: CASSVHRGGNQPQHF
DNA: TGTGCCAGCAGTGTACACAGGGGGGGAAATCAGCCCCAGCATTTT

size: NA
D: NA
J: TRBJ1-2
V: TRBV6-1
CDR3: CASSEGGPLGDGYTF
DNA: TGTGCCAGCAGTGAAGGAGGCCCCTTGGGAGATGGCTACACCTTC

size: NA
D: TRBD2
J: TRBJ2-7
V: TRBV15
CDR3: CGAGAGGGYEQYF
DNA: TGTGGGGCGGGTGCGGGAGGCGGCTACGAGCAGTACTTC

size: few
D: TRBD2
J: TRBJ2-2
V: TRBV7-9
CDR3: CASSPPGLAANTGELFF
DNA: TGTGCCAGCAGCCCCCCCGGACTAGCGGCGAACACCGGGGAGCTGTTTTTT

size: few
D: NA
J: TRBJ2-7
V: TRBV27
CDR3: CASSLTGESYEQYF
DNA: TGTGCCAGCAGTTTAACGGGGGAATCCTACGAGCAGTACTTC

size: NA
D: TRBD2
J: TRBJ2-1
V: TRBV6-1
CDR3: CASSVGTSGTNEQFF
DNA: TGTGCCAGCAGTGTCGGGACTAGCGGGACCAATGAGCAGTTCTTC

size: NA
D: NA
J: TRBJ1-1
V: TRBV27
CDR3: CASSRGRMNTEAFF
DNA: TGTGCCAGCAGTCGGGGGAGGATGAACACTGAAGCTTTCTTT

size: medium-sized
D: TRBD1
J: TRBJ2-7
V: TRBV30
CDR3: CAWTRAGGYEQYF
DNA: TGTGCCTGGACTCGAGCAGGGGGCTACGAGCAGTACTTC

size: NA
D: TRBD2
J: TRBJ2-5
V: TRBV27
CDR3: CASSLVGTSGQPMETQYF
DNA: TGTGCCAGCAGTTTAGTAGGGACTAGCGGGCAACCGATGGAGACCCAGTACTTC

size: once
D: NA
J: TRBJ2-5
V: TRBV7-9
CDR3: CASSPPLYGEETQYF
DNA: TGTGCCAGCAGCCCACCTTTATACGGGGAAGAGACCCAGTACTTC

size: few
D: TRBD1
J: TRBJ2-5
V: TRBV7-7
CDR3: CASSLVYTGEETQYF
DNA: TGTGCCAGCAGCTTAGTCTATACAGGGGAAGAGACCCAGTACTTC

size: NA
D: NA
J: TRBJ2-6
V: TRBV6-6
CDR3: CASSFTGSGANVLTF
DNA: TGTGCCAGCAGTTTCACAGGGTCTGGGGCCAACGTCCTGACTTTC

size: once
D: NA
J: TRBJ1-3
V: TRBV10-3
CDR3: CAISESVPTWTGNTIYF
DNA: TGTGCCATCAGTGAGTCGGTCCCCACTTGGACTGGAAACACCATATATTTT

size: NA
D: NA
J: TRBJ1-1
V: TRBV4-1
CDR3: CASSYNEGPGTEAFF
DNA: TGCGCCAGCAGCTACAACGAGGGTCCGGGGACTGAAGCTTTCTTT

size: NA
D: TRBD1
J: TRBJ1-2
V: TRBV6-5
CDR3: CASSPDRGRFYGYTF
DNA: TGTGCCAGCAGCCCGGACAGGGGGCGCTTCTATGGCTACACCTTC

size: once
D: TRBD2
J: TRBJ2-5
V: TRBV5-1
CDR3: CASSLRGRAVETQYF
DNA: TGCGCCAGCAGCTTGAGAGGGAGGGCTGTAGAGACCCAGTACTTC

size: NA
D: TRBD2
J: TRBJ2-3
V: TRBV12-5
CDR3: CASGLGTRGGEHTQYF
DNA: TGTGCTAGTGGTTTGGGAACCCGGGGAGGGGAGCATACGCAGTATTTT

size: NA
D: NA
J: TRBJ2-3
V: TRBV28
CDR3: CASRQTGGTDTQYF
DNA: TGTGCCAGCAGACAGACAGGCGGAACAGATACGCAGTATTTT

size: NA
D: TRBD2
J: TRBJ2-3
V: TRBV15
CDR3: CATSRMSGRGGDTQYF
DNA: TGTGCCACCAGCAGGATGAGCGGGAGGGGGGGAGATACGCAGTATTTT

size: NA
D: NA
J: TRBJ1-1
V: TRBV7-8
CDR3: CASSLAGVLNTEAFF
DNA: TGTGCCAGCAGCTTAGCAGGGGTTTTGAACACTGAAGCTTTCTTT

size: NA
D: NA
J: TRBJ2-2
V: TRBV11-2
CDR3: CASSSYIQENTGELFF
DNA: TGTGCCAGCAGCTCCTATATACAGGAGAACACCGGGGAGCTGTTTTTT

size: NA
D: NA
J: TRBJ2-3
V: TRBV27
CDR3: CASSQLGITDTQYF
DNA: TGTGCCAGCAGCCAACTTGGGATCACAGATACGCAGTATTTT

size: few
D: NA
J: TRBJ2-3
V: TRBV7-8
CDR3: CASSLRSGEVLSTDTQYF
DNA: TGTGCCAGCAGCTTAAGATCTGGGGAGGTCCTTAGCACAGATACGCAGTATTTT

size: few
D: NA
J: TRBJ1-5
V: TRBV4-3
CDR3: CASSHAFNSNQPQHF
DNA: TGCGCCAGCAGCCACGCCTTCAATAGCAATCAGCCCCAGCATTTT

size: NA
D: NA
J: TRBJ2-1
V: TRBV19
CDR3: CASSWSSYNEQFF
DNA: TGTGCCAGTAGTTGGAGCTCCTACAATGAGCAGTTCTTC

size: NA
D: TRBD1
J: TRBJ1-6
V: TRBV5-1
CDR3: CASSLEQGGDSPLHF
DNA: TGCGCCAGCAGCTTGGAGCAGGGGGGCGATTCACCCCTCCACTTT

size: NA
D: NA
J: TRBJ2-7
V: TRBV11-2
CDR3: CASSSDGEQYF
DNA: TGTGCCAGCAGCTCCGACGGCGAGCAGTACTTC

size: NA
D: NA
J: TRBJ2-3
V: TRBV5-1
CDR3: CASRMIQRQVSTDTQYF
DNA: TGCGCCAGCAGGATGATACAGAGACAAGTTAGCACAGATACGCAGTATTTT

size: NA
D: NA
J: TRBJ1-1
V: TRBV7-9
CDR3: CASSLVFGRGRTEAFF
DNA: TGTGCCAGCAGCTTAGTATTTGGTAGGGGGAGGACTGAAGCTTTCTTT

size: NA
D: NA
J: TRBJ2-2
V: TRBV5-1
CDR3: CASSSDPNTGELFF
DNA: TGCGCCAGCTCCTCGGACCCAAACACCGGGGAGCTGTTTTTT

size: NA
D: NA
J: TRBJ2-7
V: TRBV7-2
CDR3: CASSLGPSAHEQYF
DNA: TGTGCCAGCAGCTTAGGGCCTAGCGCCCACGAGCAGTACTTC

size: NA
D: TRBD1
J: TRBJ2-5
V: TRBV18
CDR3: CASSPPSGTERGETQYF
DNA: TGTGCCAGCTCACCTCCTTCAGGGACAGAGAGAGGAGAGACCCAGTACTTC

size: once
D: TRBD1
J: TRBJ2-6
V: TRBV27
CDR3: CASTARTGGRSGPSGANVLTF
DNA: TGTGCCAGCACCGCCAGGACAGGGGGCCGCTCGGGACCCTCTGGGGCCAACGTCCTGACTTTC

size: NA
D: NA
J: TRBJ1-4
V: TRBV5-1
CDR3: CASSSHSTNEKLFF
DNA: TGCGCCAGCAGCTCCCACTCAACTAATGAAAAACTGTTTTTT

size: NA
D: NA
J: TRBJ1-2
V: TRBV28
CDR3: CASSLNYGYTF
DNA: TGTGCCAGCAGTTTAAACTATGGCTACACCTTC